Sequencing of this TCR beta chain was carried out in a study of post-analysis software for immune sequencing data. Study at large: Courses of disease covered relapsing-remitting, secondary progressive and progressive-relapsing multiple sclerosis. Notes on the study in general: Patients carried roughly five TRBV segments more frequently than controls did, and TRBV5-6, TRBV5-1 and TRBV20-1 were among them. F measure showed strong co-clustering of same-batch samples.

Unique-molecular-identifier-tagged TCR beta cDNA libraries were used. Researchers reported approximately 480,000 cDNA molecules coming from roughly 1 to 10 million T cells. TCRdb processed the PCR reads anew with MiXCR; each CDR3 protein has one entry. This sample yields around 770,000 distinct CDR3 sequences, of which 35% to 55% are seen a single time; over 4.5% belongs to the top ten. A note on this clonotype: The target antigen is unknown.

With 5 bases removed from V and 0 bases from J, the gap between germline ends came to 14 bases. Per germline, CDR1 DFQATT and CDR2 SNEGSKA (reference sequence). CDR3 size: 15 residues. Sequencing was done on a sample of blood. J is TRBJ2-1 and V is TRBV20-1; D tentatively reads TRBD1 or TRBD2 (5 bases each). The sequence was collected from a girl aged 10-17 years with multiple sclerosis. The CDR3 loop reads CSAAEGFYSYNEQFF. In nucleotides, the CDR3 is TGCAGTGCTGCTGAGGGGTTTTACTCCTACAATGAGCAGTTCTTC.